This T cell receptor beta chain was sequenced in a study of blood T cells in healthy people across ages. Study-wide background: About one barcoded beta molecule per two T cells was captured by template switching.

Whole-study results and caveats: Age brought a roughly linear fall in TCR beta diversity measured per million T cells.

Investigators took around 11 milliliters of peripheral blood from every donor. Primed by a sample-barcoded 5' primer and a J-beta primer mix, a second PCR proceeded for about 7 to 12 cycles. The yield of each sample was at least 2.5 million CDR3-containing paired-end reads. TCRdb reprocessed the 5' RACE reads with MiXCR, giving one entry per CDR3 protein. The repertoire holds approximately 800,000 distinct CDR3 sequences, with 53% as singletons. Germline CDR1 is SGHRS and CDR2 is YFSETQ. This CDR3 contains 15 residues. V was shortened by 1 base and J by 5 bases, with 15 bases between the two germline ends. A few counts support this clonotype. The antigen remains undetermined.

What was sequenced was blood. The rearrangement uses TRBV5-1 and TRBJ2-5; D is unresolved. This TCR was recovered from a man of 80 years or more in good health. The CDR3 protein is CASSLRNLLGETQYF. CDR3 DNA: TGCGCCAGCAGCTTGCGGAACCTCTTAGGGGAGACCCAGTACTTC.